This is a list of T cell receptor beta chains from one sample in a study of vaccination and CD4 T cells after COVID-19. TCRdb used MiXCR to reprocess the PCR reads, holding one entry per CDR3 protein. The sample has around 11,000 distinct CDR3 sequences; around 23% are singletons. No antigen is known for these receptors. Sequencing used CD4+ T cells from blood, cultured in vitro, obtained after SARS-CoV-2 vaccination. The receptors were sampled from a human donor who had recovered from COVID-19. Each CDR3 is given with its conserved first and last residue. D genes are given only for firm matches. The listing skips clone size in some rows; elsewhere it reads once, few, many or a size class.

d_gene	v_gene	abundance	j_gene	CDR3aa	CDR3nt
TRBD2	TRBV6-1	-	TRBJ2-5	CASSEALPGLAGGQETQYF	TGTGCCAGCAGTGAAGCGCTTCCTGGACTAGCGGGGGGGCAAGAGACCCAGTACTTC
-	TRBV20-1	medium-sized	TRBJ2-5	CSARDHEETQYF	TGCAGTGCTAGAGATCACGAGGAGACCCAGTACTTC
TRBD2	TRBV5-4	-	TRBJ2-1	CASSLGSTGGPYNEQFF	TGTGCCAGCAGCTTGGGGTCTACGGGAGGCCCCTACAATGAGCAGTTCTTC
TRBD2	TRBV20-1	-	TRBJ2-3	CSVKRGGADTQYF	TGCAGTGTAAAGCGGGGGGGGGCAGATACGCAGTATTTT
TRBD1	TRBV7-8	few	TRBJ1-6	CASSRTTGTGTGSPLHF	TGTGCCAGCAGCCGAACCACCGGGACAGGGACGGGTTCACCCCTCCACTTT
TRBD1	TRBV11-3	-	TRBJ2-1	CASSPTGTGYRLEEQFF	TGTGCCAGCAGCCCGACCGGGACAGGATATCGGCTAGAGGAGCAGTTCTTC
TRBD1	TRBV7-8	medium-sized	TRBJ2-5	CASSFLDREETQYF	TGTGCCAGCAGCTTCTTGGACAGGGAAGAGACCCAGTACTTC
TRBD2	TRBV7-7	few	TRBJ2-3	CASSLGLAGGTDTQYF	TGTGCCAGCAGCTTAGGACTAGCGGGGGGCACAGATACGCAGTATTTT
-	TRBV24-1	few	TRBJ2-1	CATSDLQGSANEQFF	TGTGCCACCAGTGATTTGCAAGGGTCGGCCAATGAGCAGTTCTTC
-	TRBV6-1	-	TRBJ1-5	CASSPGHYSNQPQHF	TGTGCCAGCAGTCCGGGGCACTATAGCAATCAGCCCCAGCATTTT
-	TRBV4-1	few	TRBJ1-2	CASSQEGQGAFAYTF	TGCGCCAGCAGCCAAGAAGGGCAGGGAGCCTTTGCCTACACCTTC
TRBD2	TRBV18	-	TRBJ2-5	CASSPRGVGETQYF	TGTGCCAGCTCACCCCGGGGGGTCGGTGAGACCCAGTACTTC
-	TRBV6-2/TRBV6-3	-	TRBJ1-5	CASSLWGDQPQHF	TGTGCCAGCAGCCTGTGGGGTGATCAGCCCCAGCATTTT
TRBD2	TRBV4-3	-	TRBJ2-1	CASSQARGGGLRGEQFF	TGCGCCAGCAGCCAGGCTCGTGGCGGGGGATTAAGGGGTGAGCAGTTCTTC
TRBD2	TRBV10-3	-	TRBJ2-3	CAINPGLAGGPGGSTDTQYF	TGTGCCATCAACCCCGGACTAGCGGGGGGGCCAGGCGGAAGCACAGATACGCAGTATTTT
TRBD2	TRBV7-2	few	TRBJ2-7	CASSLGGGGGFSYEQYF	TGTGCCAGCAGCTTAGGGGGGGGCGGGGGGTTCTCCTACGAGCAGTACTTC